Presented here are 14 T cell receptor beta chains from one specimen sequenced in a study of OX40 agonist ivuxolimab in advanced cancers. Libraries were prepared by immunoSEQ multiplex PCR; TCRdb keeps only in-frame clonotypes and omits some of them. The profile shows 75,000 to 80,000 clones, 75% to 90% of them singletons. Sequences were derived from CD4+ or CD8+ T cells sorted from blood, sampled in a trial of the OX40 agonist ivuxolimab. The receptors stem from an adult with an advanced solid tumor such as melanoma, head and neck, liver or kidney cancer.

CDR3 residues: CASSLEPNQPQHF. The CDR3 DNA reads TGCGCCAGCAGCTTGGAACCCAATCAGCCCCAGCATTTT. The genes are TRBV5-1 and TRBJ1-5; D is undetermined. The CDR3 is 13 residues long. In germline, CDR1 is SGHRS, CDR2 YFSETQ. Trimming removed 0 bases at V and 3 bases at J, with 4 bases between.

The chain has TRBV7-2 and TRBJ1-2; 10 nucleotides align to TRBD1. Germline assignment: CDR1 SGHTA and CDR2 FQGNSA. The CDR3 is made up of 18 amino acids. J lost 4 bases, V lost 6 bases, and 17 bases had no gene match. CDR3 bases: TGTGCCAGCAGTCTAAAGACAGGGGGCGCGGCTCAGAGCTATGGCTACACCTTC. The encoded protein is CASSLKTGGAAQSYGYTF. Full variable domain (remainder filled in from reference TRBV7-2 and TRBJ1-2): GAGVSQSPSNKVTEKGKDVELRCDPISGHTALYWYRQSLGQGLEFLIYFQGNSAPDKSGLPSDRFSAERTGGSVSTLTIQRTQQEDSAVYLCASSLKTGGAAQSYGYTFGSGTRLTVV.

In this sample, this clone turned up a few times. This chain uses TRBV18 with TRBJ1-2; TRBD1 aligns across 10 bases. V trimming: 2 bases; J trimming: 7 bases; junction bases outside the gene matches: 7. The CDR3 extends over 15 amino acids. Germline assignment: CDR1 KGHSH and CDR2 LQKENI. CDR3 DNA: TGTGCCAGCTCACCAGCGGAGACAGGGGGCAGTGGCTACACCTTC. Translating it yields CASSPAETGGSGYTF.

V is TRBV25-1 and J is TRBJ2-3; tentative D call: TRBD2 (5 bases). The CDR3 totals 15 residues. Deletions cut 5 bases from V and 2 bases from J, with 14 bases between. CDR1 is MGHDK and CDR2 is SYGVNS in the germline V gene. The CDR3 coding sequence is TGTGCCAGCAGTAGTGTAGGGAGACTCACAGATACGCAGTATTTT. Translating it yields CASSSVGRLTDTQYF.

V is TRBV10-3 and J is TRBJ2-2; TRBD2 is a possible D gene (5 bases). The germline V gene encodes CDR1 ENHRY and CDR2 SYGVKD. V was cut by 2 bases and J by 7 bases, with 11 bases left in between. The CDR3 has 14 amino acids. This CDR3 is CAISEPGGDGELFF. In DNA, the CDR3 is TGTGCCATCAGTGAGCCTGGAGGTGACGGGGAGCTGTTTTTT.

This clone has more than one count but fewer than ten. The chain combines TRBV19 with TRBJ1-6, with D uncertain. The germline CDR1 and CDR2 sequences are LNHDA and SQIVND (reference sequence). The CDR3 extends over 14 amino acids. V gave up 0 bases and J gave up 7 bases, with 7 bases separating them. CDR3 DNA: TGTGCCAGTAGTATAGAAGGCAGGAATTCACCCCTCCACTTT. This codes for CASSIEGRNSPLHF.

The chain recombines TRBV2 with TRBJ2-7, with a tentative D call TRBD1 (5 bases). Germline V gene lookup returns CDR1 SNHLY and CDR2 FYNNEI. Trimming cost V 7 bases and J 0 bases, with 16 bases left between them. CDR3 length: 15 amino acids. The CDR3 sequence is CASKWDHRSSYEQYF. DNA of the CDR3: TGTGCCAGCAAGTGGGATCACAGGTCCTCCTACGAGCAGTACTTC.

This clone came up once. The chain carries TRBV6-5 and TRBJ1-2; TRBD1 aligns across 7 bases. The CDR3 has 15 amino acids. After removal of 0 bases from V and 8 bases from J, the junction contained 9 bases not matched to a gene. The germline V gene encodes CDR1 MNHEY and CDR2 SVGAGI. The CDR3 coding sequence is TGTGCCAGCAGTTACTCGAACAGGGGCATGGGGGGCTACACCTTC. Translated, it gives CASSYSNRGMGGYTF.

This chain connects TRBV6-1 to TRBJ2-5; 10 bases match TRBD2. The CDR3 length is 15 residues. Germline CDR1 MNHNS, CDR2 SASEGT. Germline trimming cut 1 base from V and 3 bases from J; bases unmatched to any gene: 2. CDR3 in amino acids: CASSEGTSGEETQYF. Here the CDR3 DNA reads TGTGCCAGCAGTGAAGGGACTAGCGGAGAAGAGACCCAGTACTTC.

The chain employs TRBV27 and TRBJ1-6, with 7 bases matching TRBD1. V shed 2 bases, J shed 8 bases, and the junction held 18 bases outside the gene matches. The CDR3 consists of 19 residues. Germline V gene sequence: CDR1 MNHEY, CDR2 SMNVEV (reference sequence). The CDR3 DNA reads TGTGCCAGCAGTTTAAAGAGGTGGAGGGGGCGGAGTTCGGATTCACCCCTCCACTTT. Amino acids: CASSLKRWRGRSSDSPLHF.

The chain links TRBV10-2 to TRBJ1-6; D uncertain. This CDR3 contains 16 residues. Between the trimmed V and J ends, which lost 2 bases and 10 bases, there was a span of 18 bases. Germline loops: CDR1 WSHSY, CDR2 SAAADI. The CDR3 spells CASSEVGKKVGSPLHF. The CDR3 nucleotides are TGCGCCAGCAGTGAGGTGGGCAAAAAAGTCGGGTCACCCCTCCACTTT.

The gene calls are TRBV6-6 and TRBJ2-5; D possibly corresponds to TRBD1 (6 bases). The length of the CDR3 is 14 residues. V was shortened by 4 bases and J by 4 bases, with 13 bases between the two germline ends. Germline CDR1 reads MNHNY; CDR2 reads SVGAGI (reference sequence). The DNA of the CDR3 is TGTGCCAGCAGTTTGCCTCAGGGGCGAGAGACCCAGTACTTC. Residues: CASSLPQGRETQYF.

CDR3 bases: TGCGCCAGCAGTGGAGGTTTGGGTACAGGGACCCCAGATACGCAGTATTTT. Residues: CASSGGLGTGTPDTQYF. V gene TRBV10-1 combines with J gene TRBJ2-3, with a tentative D call TRBD1 (6 bases). V lost 4 bases and J 4 bases, leaving 21 bases between the germline ends. The CDR3 runs 17 residues. Germline assignment: CDR1 WNHNN and CDR2 SYGVQD (reference sequence).

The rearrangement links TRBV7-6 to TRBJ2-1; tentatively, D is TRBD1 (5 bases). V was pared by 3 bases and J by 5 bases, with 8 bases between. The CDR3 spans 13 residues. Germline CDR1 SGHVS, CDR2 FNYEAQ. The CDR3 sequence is CASSFRQNNEQFF. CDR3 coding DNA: TGTGCCAGCAGCTTCCGACAGAACAATGAGCAGTTCTTC.